These 30 T cell receptor beta chains came from one sample sequenced in a study of long-term antiretroviral therapy in people with HIV. Runs used v3.0 of the immunoSEQ assay and were done at survey level. Produced via immunoSEQ multiplex PCR; TCRdb's table is partial and in-frame only. The data show 20,000 to 30,000 clones, with more than 75% seen just once and 7% to 9.5% held by the top ten. Sequences were derived from unsorted PBMCs, sampled about 5 years after starting antiretroviral therapy. These receptors were taken from a man aged 40-50 years with HIV.

The chain employs TRBV2 and TRBJ2-7, with a tentative D call TRBD2 (6 bases). Trimming took 5 bases from V and 4 from J, leaving 12 bases between them. Germline CDR1 is SNHLY and CDR2 is FYNNEI. The length of the CDR3 is 13 residues. The DNA of the CDR3 is TGTGCCAGCAGTCCGGGACTGAAGTACGAGCAGTACTTC. Protein sequence: CASSPGLKYEQYF.

The CDR3, as DNA: TGTGCCAGTAGTTACCTTGGGGGCGCGAACTATGGCTACACCTTC. Translated: CASSYLGGANYGYTF. The chain combines TRBV19 with TRBJ1-2; perhaps TRBD1 as D (6 bases). Looked up from germline, CDR1 is LNHDA and CDR2 is SQIVND (reference sequence). V was trimmed by 5 bases and J by 2 bases, leaving 15 bases between them. The CDR3 spans 15 residues.

The genes are TRBV7-6 and TRBJ2-7; 9 nucleotides agree with TRBD1. The germline gives CDR1 SGHVS, CDR2 FNYEAQ. V lost 3 bases, J lost 5 bases, and 8 bases stayed unmatched. CDR3 length: 15 residues. The CDR3: CASSLRDRDTDEQYF. Written as DNA, the CDR3 is TGTGCCAGCAGCTTGAGGGACAGGGACACCGACGAGCAGTACTTC.

The chain joins TRBV4-2 to TRBJ2-7; the D is unclear. The V gene lost 2 bases and the J gene lost 3 bases, with 8 bases spanning the gap. CDR3 length: 13 residues. CDR1 and CDR2 (germline): LGHNA, YNFKEQ. The CDR3 protein is CASSQSPSYEQYF. In DNA form, the CDR3 reads TGTGCCAGCAGCCAATCGCCCAGCTACGAGCAGTACTTC.

The V and J genes are TRBV5-1 and TRBJ2-2; 8 positions match TRBD2. CDR1 SGHRS and CDR2 YFSETQ come from the germline V gene. CDR3 length equals 16 residues. V lost 4 bases to trimming and J lost 1 base; unmatched junction nucleotides: 6. The CDR3 sequence: CASSPLSGVNTGELFF. CDR3 sequence (DNA): TGCGCCAGCAGCCCCCTTAGCGGGGTGAACACCGGGGAGCTGTTTTTT.

The chain recombines TRBV14 with TRBJ2-3; a possible D gene is TRBD1 (6 bases). From germline, CDR1 is SGHDN and CDR2 FVKESK. The CDR3 runs 15 residues. The germline V and J ends were trimmed by 8 bases and 2 bases, with 17 bases remaining between them. CDR3 bases: TGTGCCAGCCGGCCCCGGGACACAAACACAGATACGCAGTATTTT. Translated, it gives CASRPRDTNTDTQYF.

The J gene is TRBJ2-2, the V gene TRBV9, with 7 bases identical to TRBD1. Trimming removed 3 bases from V and 1 base from J; junction bases left unmatched: 3. Germline values: CDR1 SGDLS, CDR2 YYNGEE. The CDR3 is made up of 15 amino acids. CDR3: CASSGWDRNTGELFF. The CDR3 region has the DNA TGTGCCAGCAGCGGATGGGACAGGAACACCGGGGAGCTGTTTTTT.

The gene calls are TRBV18 and TRBJ2-3, with D unresolved. The length of the CDR3 is 11 residues. In germline, CDR1 is KGHSH, CDR2 LQKENI. Trimming removed 5 bases from V and 5 bases from J, with 5 bases in between. The CDR3 DNA sequence: TGTGCCAGCTCAGACCTAGATACGCAGTATTTT. Translation: CASSDLDTQYF.

This sequence joins TRBV7-2 and TRBJ2-5; TRBD2 matches at 9 bases. Losses at the gene ends were 1 base for V and 7 bases for J; bases not matched to a gene: 10. This CDR3 is built from 16 residues. Germline V CDR1 and CDR2: SGHTA, FQGNSA. This CDR3 reads CASSLVGRGGTGTQYF. The CDR3, as DNA: TGTGCCAGCAGCTTAGTGGGGCGGGGGGGCACCGGGACCCAGTACTTC.

The chain carries TRBV6-4 and TRBJ2-1; the D call may be TRBD1 or TRBD2 (5 bases each). The CDR3 extends over 14 amino acids. Germline CDR1 MRHNA, CDR2 SNTAGT. Trimming removed 3 bases at V and 6 bases at J, with 12 bases between. Here the CDR3 reads CASSESGRSNEQFF. For the CDR3, the DNA is TGTGCCAGCAGTGAGTCGGGGCGAAGCAATGAGCAGTTCTTC.

This chain links TRBV5-1 with TRBJ2-7; TRBD1 matches at 11 bases. The ends lost 4 bases at V and 0 bases at J; junction bases unmatched: 9. The CDR3 is made up of 17 amino acids. CDR1 and CDR2 from the germline V gene are SGHRS and YFSETQ. The CDR3 DNA reads as TGCGCCAGCAGCGTAGGGACAGGGGGTCCCAGCTCCTACGAGCAGTACTTC. Translating it yields CASSVGTGGPSSYEQYF.

V is TRBV30 and J is TRBJ1-3, with D perhaps matching TRBD1 (6 bases). Trimming left V 2 bases short and J 3 bases short, with 26 bases between. CDR1 and CDR2 (germline): GTSNPN, SVGIG (reference sequence). The CDR3 totals 19 residues. CDR3 sequence reads: CAWSRGGPGGQGYGNTIYF. The CDR3 region has the DNA TGTGCCTGGAGTCGAGGGGGGCCTGGAGGGCAGGGTTATGGAAACACCATATATTTT.

The rearrangement uses TRBV5-6 and TRBJ2-7; D ambiguous. This CDR3 is 16 amino acids long. Germline V CDR1 and CDR2: SGHDT, YYEEEE. Trimming left V 1 base short and J 3 bases short, with 17 bases between. CDR3 sequence: CASSLWVGAPHYEQYF. As DNA, the CDR3 is TGTGCCAGCAGCTTGTGGGTTGGAGCCCCCCACTACGAGCAGTACTTC.

The sample holds one count of this clone. The gene calls are TRBV11-2 and TRBJ1-2, with 9 positions matching TRBD1. The CDR3 is 14 amino acids. Germline V gene data show CDR1 as SGHAT and CDR2 as FQNNGV. J was trimmed by 6 bases and V by 1 base; bases with no gene match: 3. This CDR3 is CASSLGRDRDGYTF. The CDR3 DNA reads TGTGCCAGCAGCTTAGGGCGGGACAGGGATGGCTACACCTTC.

This clone was counted once. The chain combines TRBV18 with TRBJ2-7; 11 bases agree with TRBD2. Losses at the gene ends were 2 bases for V and 4 bases for J; bases not matched to a gene: 31. This CDR3 region has 24 residues. CDR1 is KGHSH, CDR2 LQKENI, per germline. DNA for the CDR3: TGTGCCAGCTCACCAGTCTTCAGGGGCGCGCCCAGTGGGGAACTAGCGGGAGTCTTTTACGAGCAGTACTTC. Translation gives CASSPVFRGAPSGELAGVFYEQYF.

The CDR3 coding sequence is TGTGCCAGCAGCTTTAGTCCCGGGACAGGGTATCAGCCCCAGCATTTT. Protein product: CASSFSPGTGYQPQHF. J is TRBJ1-5 and V is TRBV7-8, with 9 bases that match TRBD1. CDR3 length: 16 amino acids. V was pared by 3 bases and J by 5 bases, with 8 bases of the junction left unmatched. Germline V gene data show CDR1 as SGHVS and CDR2 as FQNEAQ. Looking up the rest from reference TRBV7-8 and TRBJ1-5 gives the full variable domain: GAGVSQSPRYKVAKRGQDVALRCDPISGHVSLFWYQQALGQGPEFLTYFQNEAQLDKSGLPSDRFFAERPEGSVSTLKIQRTQQEDSAVYLCASSFSPGTGYQPQHFGDGTRLSIL.

This clone was recorded once. This chain links TRBV7-6 with TRBJ1-6; D remains unclear. V lost 5 bases to trimming and J lost 7 bases, with 18 bases between them. CDR1 is SGHVS and CDR2 is FNYEAQ in the germline V gene. The length of the CDR3 is 16 residues. CDR3 coding DNA: TGTGCCAGCAGCCCGAGCTCCGGACTGACAAATTCACCCCTCCACTTT. It specifies CASSPSSGLTNSPLHF.

The J gene is TRBJ2-5, the V gene TRBV9, with D perhaps matching TRBD1 (7 bases). CDR1 is SGDLS and CDR2 is YYNGEE in the germline V gene. V shed 0 bases and J shed 1 base, with 13 bases lying between them. The CDR3 extends over 16 amino acids. The CDR3 DNA reads TGTGCCAGCAGCGTAGTTGGCAGGGGGGCCCAAGAGACCCAGTACTTC. Translation: CASSVVGRGAQETQYF.

CDR3 DNA: TGTGCCAGCAGTTTATCCGACACCGGGGAGCTGTTTTTT. As protein: CASSLSDTGELFF. V gene TRBV28 combines with J gene TRBJ2-2; no firm D call. This CDR3 comprises 13 residues. Trimming removed 1 base from V and 3 bases from J, with 3 bases in between. Germline V gives CDR1 MDHEN, CDR2 SYDVKM.

The V and J genes are TRBV28 and TRBJ2-6; 7 bases line up with TRBD1. This CDR3 is built from 19 residues. Germline CDR1 and CDR2: MDHEN and SYDVKM. J lost 0 bases, V lost 3 bases, and 11 bases had no gene match. The CDR3 is CASSFIPWTGSSGANVLTF. The CDR3 nucleotides are TGTGCCAGCAGTTTTATCCCTTGGACAGGTTCCTCTGGGGCCAACGTCCTGACTTTC.

This chain links TRBV11-2 with TRBJ1-5, with D possibly being TRBD1 (5 bases). The CDR3 runs to 14 residues. CDR1 SGHAT and CDR2 FQNNGV come from the germline V gene. V was cut by 1 base and J by 5 bases, with 9 bases left in between. This CDR3 is CASSLGQGDQPQHF. The DNA of the CDR3 is TGTGCCAGCAGCTTAGGGCAGGGAGATCAGCCCCAGCATTTT. Full variable domain (outside the CDR3, taken from reference TRBV11-2 and TRBJ1-5): EAGVAQSPRYKIIEKRQSVAFWCNPISGHATLYWYQQILGQGPKLLIQFQNNGVVDDSQLPKDRFSAERLKGVDSTLKIQPAKLEDSAVYLCASSLGQGDQPQHFGDGTRLSIL.

The chain carries TRBV7-2 and TRBJ2-3; 8 nucleotides match TRBD1. Trimming at V came to 3 bases and at J to 1 base, leaving 6 bases not matched to a gene. CDR1 is SGHTA, CDR2 FQGNSA, per germline. The CDR3 contains 16 residues. CDR3 in amino acids: CASSLIGQGGTDTQYF. The DNA for the CDR3 is TGTGCCAGCAGCTTGATTGGACAGGGCGGCACAGATACGCAGTATTTT.

This chain connects TRBV11-2 to TRBJ1-1, with D perhaps matching TRBD1 (5 bases). The CDR3 totals 14 residues. CDR1 and CDR2 (germline): SGHAT, FQNNGV. V lost 1 base and J 1 base, leaving 7 bases between the germline ends. CDR3 nucleotide sequence: TGTGCCAGCAGCTTAGGGGACTGGAACACTGAAGCTTTCTTT. Residues: CASSLGDWNTEAFF.

The chain has TRBV29-1 and TRBJ1-1; 7 bases align to TRBD1. This CDR3 has 16 residues. Germline V CDR1 and CDR2: SQVTM, ANQGSEA. V dropped 6 bases and J dropped 1; count of bases not matched to a gene: 14. The CDR3 nucleotides are TGCAGCGTGGCTTGGGAACCGGGACAGACGAACACTGAAGCTTTCTTT. It codes for CSVAWEPGQTNTEAFF.

CDR3 in DNA: TGTGCCAGCAGTGCCTCCTACGAGCAGTACTTC. The encoded protein is CASSASYEQYF. The chain couples TRBV7-9 to TRBJ2-7; D unclear. V was cut by 6 bases and J by 0 bases, with 3 bases left in between. Germline CDR1 is SEHNR and CDR2 is FQNEAQ (reference sequence). The CDR3 extends over 11 amino acids.

J is TRBJ2-2 and V is TRBV6-1; D call uncertain. The CDR3 runs 14 residues. V was trimmed by 2 bases and J by 5 bases, leaving 9 bases between them. CDR1 and CDR2 (germline): MNHNS, SASEGT. CDR3 protein: CASSENLGTGELFF. DNA of the CDR3: TGTGCCAGCAGTGAAAATTTAGGAACCGGGGAGCTGTTTTTT.

This chain uses TRBV2 with TRBJ1-5; possibly TRBD1 for D (5 bases). Trimming cost V 3 bases and J 2 bases, with 14 bases left between them. Germline values: CDR1 SNHLY, CDR2 FYNNEI. This CDR3 spans 16 amino acids. The CDR3 region is CASSDWRGRGNQPQHF. Here the CDR3 DNA reads TGTGCCAGCAGTGATTGGAGGGGAAGGGGCAATCAGCCCCAGCATTTT.

The rearrangement uses TRBV15 and TRBJ2-2; no reliable D call. The germline V and J ends were trimmed by 1 base and 6 bases, with 9 bases remaining between them. The CDR3 extends over 14 amino acids. Germline lookup yields CDR1 LNHNV and CDR2 YYDKDF (reference sequence). In DNA form, the CDR3 reads TGTGCCACCAGCAGAGCAGACCGGCCCGGGGAGCTGTTTTTT. Its translation: CATSRADRPGELFF.

The chain employs TRBV14 and TRBJ2-1; D is unclear. Germline V gene data show CDR1 as SGHDN and CDR2 as FVKESK. This CDR3 has 13 residues. V lost 4 bases to trimming and J lost 10 bases, with 14 bases between them. Written as DNA, the CDR3 is TGTGCCAGCAGCCCCGTTTTGAGTGGGGAGCAGTTCTTC. Protein product: CASSPVLSGEQFF.

This chain joins TRBV10-1 and TRBJ2-3; D unclear. CDR3 size: 12 residues. Germline CDR1 reads WNHNN; CDR2 reads SYGVQD (reference sequence). V was trimmed by 4 bases and J by 3 bases, leaving 5 bases between them. CDR3 nucleotides: TGCGCCAGCAGTGGCCAGACAGATACGCAGTATTTT. It codes for CASSGQTDTQYF.